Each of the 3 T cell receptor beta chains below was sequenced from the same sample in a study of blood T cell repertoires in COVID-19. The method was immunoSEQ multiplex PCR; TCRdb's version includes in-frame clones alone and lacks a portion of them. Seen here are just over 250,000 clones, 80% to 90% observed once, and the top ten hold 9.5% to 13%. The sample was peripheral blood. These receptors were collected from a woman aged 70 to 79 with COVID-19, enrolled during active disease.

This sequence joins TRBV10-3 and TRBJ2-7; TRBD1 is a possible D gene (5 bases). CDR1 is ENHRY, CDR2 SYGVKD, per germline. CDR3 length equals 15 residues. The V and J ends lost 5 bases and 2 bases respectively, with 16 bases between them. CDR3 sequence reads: CAISSLDNAPYEQYF. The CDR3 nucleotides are TGTGCCATCAGTTCCTTGGACAACGCCCCCTACGAGCAGTACTTC.

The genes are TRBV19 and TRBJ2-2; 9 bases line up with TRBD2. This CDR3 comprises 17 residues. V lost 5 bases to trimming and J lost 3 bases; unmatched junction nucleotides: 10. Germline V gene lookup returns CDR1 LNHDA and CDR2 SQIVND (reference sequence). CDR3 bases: TGTGCCAGTAGTTCCACGACTAGCGGAGGGGACACCGGGGAGCTGTTTTTT. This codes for CASSSTTSGGDTGELFF.

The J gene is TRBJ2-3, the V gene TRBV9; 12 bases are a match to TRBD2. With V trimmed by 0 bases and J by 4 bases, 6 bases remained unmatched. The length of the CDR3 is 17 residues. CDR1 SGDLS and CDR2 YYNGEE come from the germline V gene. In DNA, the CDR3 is TGTGCCAGCAGCGTAGGCCTAGCGGGAGGGCCGTCAGATACGCAGTATTTT. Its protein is CASSVGLAGGPSDTQYF.